The sequence of this T cell receptor (beta chain) was determined in a study of T cell responses to AZD1222 COVID-19 vaccine. The protocol was immunoSEQ multiplex PCR, while the TCRdb copy is restricted to in-frame clones and leaves out a portion. The data contain about 150,000 clones, approximately 89% of them singletons. Sequencing used peripheral blood, obtained on day 0 of AZD1222 vaccination. This sequence was found in an adult in good health.

CDR3 sequence (DNA): TGTGCCAGCAGCTTAGATCCACTAGCGGGTGAGCAGTTCTTC. Protein: CASSLDPLAGEQFF. The chain couples TRBV7-8 to TRBJ2-1, with 9 bases lining up with TRBD2. Trimming cost V 1 base and J 9 bases; bases outside gene matches: 4. Germline V gene sequence: CDR1 SGHVS, CDR2 FQNEAQ. There are 14 residues in the CDR3.